This TCR beta chain comes out of a study of molecular identifiers for immune sequencing clone quantification. Each CDR3 protein is one row after TCRdb ran MiXCR on the PCR reads. The table has 88,000 or so distinct CDR3 sequences, roughly 21% seen once; the top ten hold about 0.95%. Germline CDR1 KGHDR, CDR2 SFDVKD. The CDR3 extends over 16 amino acids. Trimming took off 4 bases at V and 1 base at J, with 12 bases between the two ends. This clonotype was detected ten times or more. The clonotype originates from a human donor in good health. Some libraries in this study had Jurkat cell RNA spiked in. The sequencing input was naive CD8+ T cells from blood, with Jurkat cell RNA spiked in. Subset described: FACS-sorted CD8+CD4-CCR7+CD45RA+ naive T cells. The gene calls are TRBV24-1 and TRBJ2-2; no firm D call. The CDR3 sequence: CATSEPDGMNTGELFF. The CDR3 DNA reads TGTGCCACCAGTGAGCCGGACGGAATGAACACCGGGGAGCTGTTTTTT.